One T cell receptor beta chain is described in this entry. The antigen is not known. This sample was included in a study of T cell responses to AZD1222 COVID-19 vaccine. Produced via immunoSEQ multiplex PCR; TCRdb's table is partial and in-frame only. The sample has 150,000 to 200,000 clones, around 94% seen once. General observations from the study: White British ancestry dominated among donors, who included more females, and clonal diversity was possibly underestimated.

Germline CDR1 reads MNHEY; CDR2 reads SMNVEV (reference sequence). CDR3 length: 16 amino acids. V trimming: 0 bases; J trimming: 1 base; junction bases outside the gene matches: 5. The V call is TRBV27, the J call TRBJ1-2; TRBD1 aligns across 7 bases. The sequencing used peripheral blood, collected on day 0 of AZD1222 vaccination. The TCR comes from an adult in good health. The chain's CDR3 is CASSLSFGTDNYGYTF. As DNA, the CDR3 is TGTGCCAGCAGTTTATCTTTCGGGACAGATAACTATGGCTACACCTTC.